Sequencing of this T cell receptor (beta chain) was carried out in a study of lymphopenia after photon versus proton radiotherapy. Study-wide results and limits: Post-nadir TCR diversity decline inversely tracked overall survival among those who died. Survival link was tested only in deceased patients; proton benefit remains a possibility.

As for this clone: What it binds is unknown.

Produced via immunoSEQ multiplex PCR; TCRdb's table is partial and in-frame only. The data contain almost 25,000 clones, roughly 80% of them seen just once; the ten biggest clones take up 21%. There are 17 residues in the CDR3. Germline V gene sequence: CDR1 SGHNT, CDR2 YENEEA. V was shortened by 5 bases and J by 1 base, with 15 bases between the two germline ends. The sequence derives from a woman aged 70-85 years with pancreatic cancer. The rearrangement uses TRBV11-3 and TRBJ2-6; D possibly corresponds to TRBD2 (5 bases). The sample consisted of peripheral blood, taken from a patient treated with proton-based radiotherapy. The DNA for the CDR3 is TGTGCCAGCAGCCCTAGTGGACTGTTTTCTGGGGCCAACGTCCTGACTTTC. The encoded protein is CASSPSGLFSGANVLTF. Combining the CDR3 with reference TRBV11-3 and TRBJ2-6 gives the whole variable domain EAGVVQSPRYKIIEKKQPVAFWCNPISGHNTLYWYLQNLGQGPELLIRYENEEAVDDSQLPKDRFSAERLKGVDSTLKIQPAELGDSAVYLCASSPSGLFSGANVLTFGAGSRLTVL.